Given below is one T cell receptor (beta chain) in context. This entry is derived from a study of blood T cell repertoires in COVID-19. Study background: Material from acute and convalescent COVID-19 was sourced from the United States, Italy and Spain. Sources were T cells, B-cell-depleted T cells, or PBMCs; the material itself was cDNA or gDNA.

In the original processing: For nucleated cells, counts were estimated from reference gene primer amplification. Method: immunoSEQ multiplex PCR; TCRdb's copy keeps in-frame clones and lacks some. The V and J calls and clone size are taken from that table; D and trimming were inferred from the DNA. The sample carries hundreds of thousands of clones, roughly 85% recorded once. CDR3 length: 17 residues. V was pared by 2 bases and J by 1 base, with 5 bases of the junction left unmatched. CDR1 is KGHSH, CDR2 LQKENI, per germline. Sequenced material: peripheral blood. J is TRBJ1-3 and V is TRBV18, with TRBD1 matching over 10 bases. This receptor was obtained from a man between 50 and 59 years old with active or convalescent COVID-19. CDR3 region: CASSPTGQGISGNTIYF. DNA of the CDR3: TGTGCCAGCTCACCAACGGGACAGGGGATATCTGGAAACACCATATATTTT. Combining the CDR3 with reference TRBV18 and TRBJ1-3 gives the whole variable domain NAGVMQNPRHLVRRRGQEARLRCSPMKGHSHVYWYRQLPEEGLKFMVYLQKENIIDESGMPKERFSAEFPKEGPSILRIQQVVRGDSAAYFCASSPTGQGISGNTIYFGEGSWLTVV.